The 2 T cell receptor beta chains listed next were all sequenced from one sample in a study of T cell responses to AZD1222 COVID-19 vaccine. The method was immunoSEQ multiplex PCR; TCRdb's version includes in-frame clones alone and lacks a portion of them. Of 130,000 or so clones in the sample, about 93% were seen once. The sequences come from peripheral blood, collected 28 days after the second dose of the MenACWY control vaccine. The receptors stem from an adult who received the MenACWY meningococcal vaccine as a control.

The chain links TRBV27 to TRBJ2-1; D call uncertain. CDR1 and CDR2 (germline): MNHEY, SMNVEV (reference sequence). The length of the CDR3 is 12 residues. Trimming pared 6 bases from V and 0 bases from J, leaving 3 bases between. For the CDR3, the DNA is TGTGCCAGCAGCCGCTCCTACAATGAGCAGTTCTTC. It specifies CASSRSYNEQFF.

This clone has only one observation. The rearrangement links TRBV6-6 to TRBJ1-3; 8 nucleotides align to TRBD1. The CDR3 loop spans 15 amino acids. J lost 2 bases, V lost 6 bases, and 6 bases had no gene match. Germline CDR1 reads MNHNY; CDR2 reads SVGAGI (reference sequence). The DNA of the CDR3 is TGTGCCAGCAGCACCGACAGGGGCCCTGGAAACACCATATATTTT. It codes for CASSTDRGPGNTIYF.